This T cell receptor (beta chain) was sequenced during a study of blood T cell repertoires in COVID-19. Original methodology: Amplifying reference gene primers gave estimates of nucleated cell counts. The repertoire was sequenced with immunoSEQ multiplex PCR; TCRdb's copy has only in-frame clones and lacks some. V, J and clone size reflect that table, while D and trimming were determined from the DNA. The sample has over 300,000 clones; 85% to 90% are singletons. Per germline, CDR1 MNHEY and CDR2 SVGAGI. Germline trimming cut 4 bases from V and 6 bases from J; bases unmatched to any gene: 7. The CDR3 totals 14 residues.

The sequencing input was peripheral blood. This TCR derives from a man aged 18 to 29 with active or convalescent COVID-19. The chain carries TRBV6-5 and TRBJ2-7; 9 nucleotides agree with TRBD2. CDR3 amino acids: CASSSRLAGFEQYF. The CDR3 DNA sequence: TGTGCCAGCAGTTCAAGGCTAGCGGGATTCGAGCAGTACTTC.